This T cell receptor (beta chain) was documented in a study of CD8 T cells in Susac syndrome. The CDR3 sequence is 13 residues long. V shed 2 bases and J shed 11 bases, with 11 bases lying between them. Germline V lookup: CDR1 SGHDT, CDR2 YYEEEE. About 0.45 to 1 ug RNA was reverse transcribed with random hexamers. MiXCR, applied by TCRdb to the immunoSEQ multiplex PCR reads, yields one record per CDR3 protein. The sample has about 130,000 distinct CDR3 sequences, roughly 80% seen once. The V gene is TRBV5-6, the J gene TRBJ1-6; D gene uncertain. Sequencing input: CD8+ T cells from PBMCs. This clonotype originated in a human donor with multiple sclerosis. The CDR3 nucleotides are TGTGCCAGCAGCTTTGGACGTGATGCACCCCTCCACTTT. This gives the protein CASSFGRDAPLHF.